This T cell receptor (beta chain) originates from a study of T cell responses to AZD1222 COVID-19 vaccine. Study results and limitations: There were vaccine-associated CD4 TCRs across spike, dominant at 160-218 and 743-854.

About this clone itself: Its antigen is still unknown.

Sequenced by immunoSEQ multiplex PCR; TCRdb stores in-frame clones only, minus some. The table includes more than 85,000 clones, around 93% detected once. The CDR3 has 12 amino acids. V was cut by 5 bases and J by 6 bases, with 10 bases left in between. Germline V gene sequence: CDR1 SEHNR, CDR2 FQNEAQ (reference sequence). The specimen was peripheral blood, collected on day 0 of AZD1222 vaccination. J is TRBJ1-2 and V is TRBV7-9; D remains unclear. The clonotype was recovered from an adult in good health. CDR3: CASSPLTDGYTF. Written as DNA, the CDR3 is TGTGCCAGCAGCCCCCTCACGGATGGCTACACCTTC.